This TCR beta chain derives from a study of blood T cells in healthy people across ages. Points from the study as a whole: Across the age range, TCR beta diversity per million T cells fell in a roughly linear way.

For the second PCR, which ran for 7 to 11 cycles, a sample-barcoded 5' primer and a J-beta primer mix were used. Tagging of each cDNA molecule was performed by a template-switch adaptor with 12 random nucleotides. TCRdb independently ran MiXCR on the 5' RACE reads; one entry per CDR3 protein. The sample has some 1,500,000 distinct CDR3 sequences; approximately 39% are singletons. Remarks on this clonotype: Its cognate antigen is unknown.

The donors, healthy Caucasians from Russia, were aged about 6 to 100. Germline assignment: CDR1 SEHNR and CDR2 FQNEAQ (reference sequence). Trimming shortened V by 5 bases and J by 2 bases, and 14 bases separated the two germline ends. The CDR3 totals 15 residues. The material sequenced was blood. This chain links TRBV7-9 with TRBJ2-3, with D hard to call. The clonotype originates from a young woman in good health. As DNA, the CDR3 is TGTGCCAGCAGCAGTGGTGAAGGCCTCACAGATACGCAGTATTTT. Protein sequence: CASSSGEGLTDTQYF.